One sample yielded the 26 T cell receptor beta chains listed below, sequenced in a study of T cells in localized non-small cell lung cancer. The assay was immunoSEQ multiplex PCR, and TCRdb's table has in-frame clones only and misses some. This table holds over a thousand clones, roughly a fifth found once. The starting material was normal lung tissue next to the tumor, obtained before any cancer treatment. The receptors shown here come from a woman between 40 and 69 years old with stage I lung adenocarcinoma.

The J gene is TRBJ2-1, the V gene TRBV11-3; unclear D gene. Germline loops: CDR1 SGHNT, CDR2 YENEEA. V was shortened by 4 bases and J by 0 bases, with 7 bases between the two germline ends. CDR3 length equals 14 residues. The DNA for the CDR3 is TGTGCCAGCAGCTCTATGGACTCCTACAATGAGCAGTTCTTC. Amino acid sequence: CASSSMDSYNEQFF.

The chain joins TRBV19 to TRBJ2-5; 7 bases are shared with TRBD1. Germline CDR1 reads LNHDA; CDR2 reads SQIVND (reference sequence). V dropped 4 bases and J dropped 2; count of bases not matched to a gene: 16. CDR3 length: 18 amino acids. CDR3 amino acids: CASSTRTGQIITQETQYF. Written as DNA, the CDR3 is TGTGCCAGTAGTACACGGACAGGACAAATTATCACTCAAGAGACCCAGTACTTC.

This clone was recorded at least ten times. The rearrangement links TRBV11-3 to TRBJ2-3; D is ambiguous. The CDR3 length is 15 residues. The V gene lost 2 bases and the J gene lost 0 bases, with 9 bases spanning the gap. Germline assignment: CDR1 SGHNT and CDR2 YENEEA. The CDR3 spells CASSLNGASTDTQYF. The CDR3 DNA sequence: TGTGCCAGCAGCTTAAACGGTGCCAGCACAGATACGCAGTATTTT.

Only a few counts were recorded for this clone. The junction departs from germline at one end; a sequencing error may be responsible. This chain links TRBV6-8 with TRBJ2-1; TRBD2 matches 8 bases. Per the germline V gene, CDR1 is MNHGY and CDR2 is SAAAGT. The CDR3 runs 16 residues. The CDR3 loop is CASSDSIGAGGNEQFF. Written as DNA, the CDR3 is TGTGCCAGCAGTGACTCGATCGGGGCGGGAGGCAATGAGCAGTTCTTC.

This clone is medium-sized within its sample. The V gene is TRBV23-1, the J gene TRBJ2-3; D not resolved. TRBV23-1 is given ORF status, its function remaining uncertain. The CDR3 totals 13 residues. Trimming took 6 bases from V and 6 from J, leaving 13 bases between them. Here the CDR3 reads CASSFRPADTQYF. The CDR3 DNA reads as TGCGCCAGCAGCTTCCGTCCCGCGGATACGCAGTATTTT.

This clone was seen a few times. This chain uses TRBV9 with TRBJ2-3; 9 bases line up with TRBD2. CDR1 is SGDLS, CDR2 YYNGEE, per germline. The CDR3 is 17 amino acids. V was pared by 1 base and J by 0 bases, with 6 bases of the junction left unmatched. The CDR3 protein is CASSVTPSGTSTDTQYF. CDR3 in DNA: TGTGCCAGCAGCGTAACCCCTAGCGGGACTAGCACAGATACGCAGTATTTT.

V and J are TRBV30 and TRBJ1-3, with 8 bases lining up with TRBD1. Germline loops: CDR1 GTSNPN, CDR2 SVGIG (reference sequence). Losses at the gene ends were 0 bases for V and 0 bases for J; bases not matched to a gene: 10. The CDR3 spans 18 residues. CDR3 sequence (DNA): TGTGCCTGGAGTGTACTTGGATGGGACAGGACCTCTGGAAACACCATATATTTT. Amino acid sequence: CAWSVLGWDRTSGNTIYF.

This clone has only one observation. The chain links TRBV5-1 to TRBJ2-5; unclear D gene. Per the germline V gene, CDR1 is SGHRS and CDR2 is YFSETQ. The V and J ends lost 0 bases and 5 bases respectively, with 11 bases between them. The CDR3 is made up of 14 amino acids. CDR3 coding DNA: TGCGCCAGCAGCTTGGCCCAACTGGCGGAGACCCAGTACTTC. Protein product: CASSLAQLAETQYF.

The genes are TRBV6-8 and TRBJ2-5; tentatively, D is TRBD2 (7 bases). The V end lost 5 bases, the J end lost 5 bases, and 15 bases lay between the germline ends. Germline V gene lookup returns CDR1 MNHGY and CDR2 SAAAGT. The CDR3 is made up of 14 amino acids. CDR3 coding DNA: TGTGCCAGCAGTATCGGGGGGCGGTTTGAGACCCAGTACTTC. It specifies CASSIGGRFETQYF.

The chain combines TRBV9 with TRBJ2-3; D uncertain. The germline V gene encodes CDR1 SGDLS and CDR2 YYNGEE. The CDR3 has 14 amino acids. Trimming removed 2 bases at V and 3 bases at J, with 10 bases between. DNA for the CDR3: TGTGCCAGCAGCGTTTTAGAAGGGACAGATACGCAGTATTTT. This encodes CASSVLEGTDTQYF.

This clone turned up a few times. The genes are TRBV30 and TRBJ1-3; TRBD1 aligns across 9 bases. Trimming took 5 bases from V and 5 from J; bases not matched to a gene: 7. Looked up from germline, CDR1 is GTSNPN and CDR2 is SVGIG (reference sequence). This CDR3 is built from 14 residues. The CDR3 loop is CAWDRGSGRNTIYF. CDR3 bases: TGTGCCTGGGACAGGGGGTCCGGGAGAAACACCATATATTTT.

CDR3 sequence (DNA): TGTGCCTGGAGTGGAGGGGGAGAGACCCAGTACTTC. Translation: CAWSGGGETQYF. The rearrangement links TRBV30 to TRBJ2-5; D might be TRBD1 (6 bases). This CDR3 is built from 12 residues. CDR1 and CDR2 (germline): GTSNPN, SVGIG (reference sequence). Trimming removed 1 base from V and 4 bases from J, with 7 bases in between.

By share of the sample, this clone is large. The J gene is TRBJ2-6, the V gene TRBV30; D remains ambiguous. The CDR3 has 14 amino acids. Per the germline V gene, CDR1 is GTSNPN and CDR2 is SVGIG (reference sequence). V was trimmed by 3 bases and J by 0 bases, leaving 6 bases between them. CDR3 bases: TGTGCCTGGAGCGGAGCCTCTGGGGCCAACGTCCTGACTTTC. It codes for CAWSGASGANVLTF. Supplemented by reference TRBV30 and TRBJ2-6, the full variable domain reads SQTIHQWPATLVQPVGSPLSLECTVEGTSNPNLYWYRQAAGRGLQLLFYSVGIGQISSEVPQNLSASRPQDRQFILSSKKLLLSDSGFYLCAWSGASGANVLTFGAGSRLTVL.

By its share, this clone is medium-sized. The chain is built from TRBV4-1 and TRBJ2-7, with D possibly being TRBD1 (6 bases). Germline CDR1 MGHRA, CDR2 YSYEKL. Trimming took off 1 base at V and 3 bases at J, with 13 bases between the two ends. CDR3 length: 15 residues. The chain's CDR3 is CASSQGLETGYEQYF. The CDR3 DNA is TGCGCCAGCAGCCAAGGTCTAGAGACAGGCTACGAGCAGTACTTC.

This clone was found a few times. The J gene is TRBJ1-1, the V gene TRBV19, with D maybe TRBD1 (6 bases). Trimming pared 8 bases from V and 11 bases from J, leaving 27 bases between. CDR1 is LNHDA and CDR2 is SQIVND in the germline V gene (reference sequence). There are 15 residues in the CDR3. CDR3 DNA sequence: TGTGCCAGTGACGGTGGCGAGCCAGGGGATTTGCGCGCTTTCTTT. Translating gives CASDGGEPGDLRAFF.

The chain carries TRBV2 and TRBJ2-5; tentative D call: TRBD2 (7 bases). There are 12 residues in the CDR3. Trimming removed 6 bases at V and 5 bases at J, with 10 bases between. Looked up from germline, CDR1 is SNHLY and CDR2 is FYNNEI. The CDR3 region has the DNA TGTGCCAGCAGGGGGGGGCCGGAGACCCAGTACTTC. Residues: CASRGGPETQYF.

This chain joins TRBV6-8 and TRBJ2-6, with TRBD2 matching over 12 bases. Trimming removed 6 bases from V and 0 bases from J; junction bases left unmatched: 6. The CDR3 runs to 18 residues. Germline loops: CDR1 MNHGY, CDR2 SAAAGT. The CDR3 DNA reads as TGTGCCAGCAGGCACAGGACTAGCGGGGCCTCTGGGGCCAACGTCCTGACTTTC. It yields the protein CASRHRTSGASGANVLTF.

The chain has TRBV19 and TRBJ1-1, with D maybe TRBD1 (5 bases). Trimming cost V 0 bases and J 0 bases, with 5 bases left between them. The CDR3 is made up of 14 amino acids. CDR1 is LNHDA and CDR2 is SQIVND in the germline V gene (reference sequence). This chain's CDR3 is CASSIEGVNTEAFF. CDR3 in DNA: TGTGCCAGTAGTATAGAAGGGGTGAACACTGAAGCTTTCTTT. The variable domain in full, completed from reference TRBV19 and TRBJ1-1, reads DGGITQSPKYLFRKEGQNVTLSCEQNLNHDAMYWYRQDPGQGLRLIYYSQIVNDFQKGDIAEGYSVSREKKESFPLTVTSAQKNPTAFYLCASSIEGVNTEAFFGQGTRLTVV.

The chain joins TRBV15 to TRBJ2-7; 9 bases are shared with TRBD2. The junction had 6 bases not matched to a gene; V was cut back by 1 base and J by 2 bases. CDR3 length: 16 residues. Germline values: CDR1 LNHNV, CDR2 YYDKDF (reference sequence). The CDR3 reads CATSRGRAGGTYEQYF. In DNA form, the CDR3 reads TGTGCCACCAGCAGAGGCCGAGCGGGAGGTACCTACGAGCAGTACTTC.

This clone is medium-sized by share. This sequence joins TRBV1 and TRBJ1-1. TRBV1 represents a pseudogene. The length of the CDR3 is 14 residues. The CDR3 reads CTSSAGLLNTEAFF. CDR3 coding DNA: TGCACCAGCAGCGCGGGACTCTTGAACACTGAAGCTTTCTTT.

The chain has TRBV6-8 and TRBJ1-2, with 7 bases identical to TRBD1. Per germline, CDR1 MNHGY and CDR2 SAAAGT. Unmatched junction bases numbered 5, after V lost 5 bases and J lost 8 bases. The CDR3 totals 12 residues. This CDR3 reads CASSPQGDGYTF. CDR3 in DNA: TGTGCCAGCAGTCCGCAGGGGGACGGCTACACCTTC.

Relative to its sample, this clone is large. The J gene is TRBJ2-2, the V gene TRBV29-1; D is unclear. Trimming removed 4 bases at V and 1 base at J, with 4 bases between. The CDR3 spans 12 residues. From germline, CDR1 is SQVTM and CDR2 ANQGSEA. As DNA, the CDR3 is TGCAGCGTTGCCAGGAACACCGGGGAGCTGTTTTTT. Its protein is CSVARNTGELFF.

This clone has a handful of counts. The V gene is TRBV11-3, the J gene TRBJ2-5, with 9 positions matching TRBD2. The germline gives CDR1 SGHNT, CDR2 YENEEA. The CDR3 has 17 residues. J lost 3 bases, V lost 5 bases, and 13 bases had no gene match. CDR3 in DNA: TGTGCCAGCAGCCGAAGGCGCGGGGGGGCATCAGAAGAGACCCAGTACTTC. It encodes CASSRRRGGASEETQYF.

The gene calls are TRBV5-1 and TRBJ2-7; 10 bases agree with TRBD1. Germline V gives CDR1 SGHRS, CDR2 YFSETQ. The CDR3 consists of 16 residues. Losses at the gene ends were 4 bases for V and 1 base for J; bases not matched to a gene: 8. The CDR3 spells CASSPFRDRGSYEQYF. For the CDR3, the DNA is TGCGCCAGCAGCCCGTTTAGGGACAGGGGTTCCTACGAGCAGTACTTC. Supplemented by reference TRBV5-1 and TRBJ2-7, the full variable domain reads KAGVTQTPRYLIKTRGQQVTLSCSPISGHRSVSWYQQTPGQGLQFLFEYFSETQRNKGNFPGRFSGRQFSNSRSEMNVSTLELGDSALYLCASSPFRDRGSYEQYFGPGTRLTVT.

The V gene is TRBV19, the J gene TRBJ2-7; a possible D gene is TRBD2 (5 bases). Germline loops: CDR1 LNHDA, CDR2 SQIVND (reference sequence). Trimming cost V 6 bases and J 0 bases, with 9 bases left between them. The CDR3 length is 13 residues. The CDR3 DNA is TGTGCCAGTAGCAGGAGGAGCTCCTACGAGCAGTACTTC. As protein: CASSRRSSYEQYF.

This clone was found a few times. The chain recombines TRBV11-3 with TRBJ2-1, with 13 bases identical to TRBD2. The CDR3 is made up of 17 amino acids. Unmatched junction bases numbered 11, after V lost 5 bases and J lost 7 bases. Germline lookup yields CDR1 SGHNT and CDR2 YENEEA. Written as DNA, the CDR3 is TGTGCCAGCAGCGGAGGGACTAGCGGGGCTTATGAGAATGAGCAGTTCTTC. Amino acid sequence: CASSGGTSGAYENEQFF.